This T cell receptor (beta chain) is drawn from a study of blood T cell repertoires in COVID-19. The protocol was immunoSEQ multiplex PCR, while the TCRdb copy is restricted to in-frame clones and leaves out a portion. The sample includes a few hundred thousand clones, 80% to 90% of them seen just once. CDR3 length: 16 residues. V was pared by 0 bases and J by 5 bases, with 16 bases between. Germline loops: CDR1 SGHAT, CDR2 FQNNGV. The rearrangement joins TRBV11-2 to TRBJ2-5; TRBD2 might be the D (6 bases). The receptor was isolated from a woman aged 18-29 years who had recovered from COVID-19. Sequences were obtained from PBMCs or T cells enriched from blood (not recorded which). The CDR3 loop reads CASSLDARGGIETQYF. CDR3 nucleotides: TGTGCCAGCAGCTTAGACGCGCGGGGCGGGATCGAGACCCAGTACTTC.